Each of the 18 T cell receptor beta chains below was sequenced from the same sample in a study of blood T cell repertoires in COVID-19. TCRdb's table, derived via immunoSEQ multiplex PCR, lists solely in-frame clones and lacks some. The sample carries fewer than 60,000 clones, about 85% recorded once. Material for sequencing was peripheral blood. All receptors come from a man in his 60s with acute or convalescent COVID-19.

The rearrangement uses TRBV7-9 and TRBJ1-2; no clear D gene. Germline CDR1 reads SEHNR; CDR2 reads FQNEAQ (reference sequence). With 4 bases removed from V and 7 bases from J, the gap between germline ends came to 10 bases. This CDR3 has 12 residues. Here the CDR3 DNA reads TGTGCCAGCAGCTCCGGCGGAGCTGGCTACACCTTC. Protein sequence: CASSSGGAGYTF.

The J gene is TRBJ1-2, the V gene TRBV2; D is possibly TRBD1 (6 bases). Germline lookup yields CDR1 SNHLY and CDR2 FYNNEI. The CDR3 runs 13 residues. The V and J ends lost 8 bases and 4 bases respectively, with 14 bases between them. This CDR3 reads CASHQQGTYGYTF. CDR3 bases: TGTGCCAGCCACCAACAGGGAACCTATGGCTACACCTTC.

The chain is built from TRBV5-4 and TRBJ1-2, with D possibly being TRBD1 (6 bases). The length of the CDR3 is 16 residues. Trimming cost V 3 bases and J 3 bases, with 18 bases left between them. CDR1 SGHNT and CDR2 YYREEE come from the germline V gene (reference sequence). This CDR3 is CASSSGTTRTYYGYTF. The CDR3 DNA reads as TGTGCCAGCAGCTCCGGGACAACCAGAACATACTATGGCTACACCTTC.

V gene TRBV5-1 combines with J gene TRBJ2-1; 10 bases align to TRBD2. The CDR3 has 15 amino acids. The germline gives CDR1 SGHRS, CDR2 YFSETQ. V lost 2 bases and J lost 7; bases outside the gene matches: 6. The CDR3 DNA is TGCGCCAGCAGCTTTTTAGCGGGAGGTAGGAATGAGCAGTTCTTC. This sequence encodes CASSFLAGGRNEQFF.

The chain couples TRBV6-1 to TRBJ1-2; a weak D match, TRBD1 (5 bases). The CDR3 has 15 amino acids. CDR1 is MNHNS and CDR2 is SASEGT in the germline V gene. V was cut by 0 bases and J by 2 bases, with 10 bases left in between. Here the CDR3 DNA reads TGTGCCAGCAGTGAAGCGCCGGGGGGGAACTATGGCTACACCTTC. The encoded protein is CASSEAPGGNYGYTF.

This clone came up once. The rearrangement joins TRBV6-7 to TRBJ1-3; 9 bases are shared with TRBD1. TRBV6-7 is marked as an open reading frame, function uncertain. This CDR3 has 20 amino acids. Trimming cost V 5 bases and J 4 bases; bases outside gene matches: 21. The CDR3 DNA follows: TGTGCCAGCAGTGCCCGAACCGGGACAGGGTTTAATTTGAGAGGAAACACCATATATTTT. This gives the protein CASSARTGTGFNLRGNTIYF.

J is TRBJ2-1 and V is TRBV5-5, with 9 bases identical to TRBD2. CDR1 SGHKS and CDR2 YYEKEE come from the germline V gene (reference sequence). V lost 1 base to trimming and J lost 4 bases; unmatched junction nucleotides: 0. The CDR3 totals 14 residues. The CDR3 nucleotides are TGTGCCAGCAGCTTGACTAGCGGGTACAATGAGCAGTTCTTC. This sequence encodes CASSLTSGYNEQFF.

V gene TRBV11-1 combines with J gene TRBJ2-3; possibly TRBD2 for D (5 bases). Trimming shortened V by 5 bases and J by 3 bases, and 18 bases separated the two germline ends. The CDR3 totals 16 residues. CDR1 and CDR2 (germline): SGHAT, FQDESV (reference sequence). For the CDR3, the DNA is TGTGCCAGCAGCAATATCCCTATAGCGCGAACAGATACGCAGTATTTT. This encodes CASSNIPIARTDTQYF.

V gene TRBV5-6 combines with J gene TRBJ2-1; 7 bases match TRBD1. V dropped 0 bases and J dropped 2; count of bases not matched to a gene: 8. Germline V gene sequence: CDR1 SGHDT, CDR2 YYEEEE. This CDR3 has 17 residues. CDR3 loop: CASSLETGEGPYNEQFF. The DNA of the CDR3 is TGTGCCAGCAGCTTGGAAACAGGGGAAGGACCCTACAATGAGCAGTTCTTC.

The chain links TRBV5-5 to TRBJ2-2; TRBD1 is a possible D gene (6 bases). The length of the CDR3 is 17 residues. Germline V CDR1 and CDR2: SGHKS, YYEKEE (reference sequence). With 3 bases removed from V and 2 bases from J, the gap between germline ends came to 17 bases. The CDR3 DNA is TGTGCCAGCAGCTCCGCATACAGGGTAGGAAACACCGGGGAGCTGTTTTTT. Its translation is CASSSAYRVGNTGELFF.

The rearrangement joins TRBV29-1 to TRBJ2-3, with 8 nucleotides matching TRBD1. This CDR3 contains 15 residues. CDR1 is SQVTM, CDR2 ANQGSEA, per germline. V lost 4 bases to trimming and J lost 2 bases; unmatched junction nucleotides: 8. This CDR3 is CSVAVGRGHTDTQYF. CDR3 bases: TGCAGCGTTGCGGTCGGCAGGGGGCACACAGATACGCAGTATTTT.

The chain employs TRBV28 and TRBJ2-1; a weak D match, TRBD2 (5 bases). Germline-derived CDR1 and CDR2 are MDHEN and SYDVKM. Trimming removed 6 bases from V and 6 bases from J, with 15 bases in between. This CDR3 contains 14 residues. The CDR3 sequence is CASSLRSRGNEQFF. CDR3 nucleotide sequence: TGTGCCAGCAGCCTCCGGTCCCGGGGCAATGAGCAGTTCTTC.

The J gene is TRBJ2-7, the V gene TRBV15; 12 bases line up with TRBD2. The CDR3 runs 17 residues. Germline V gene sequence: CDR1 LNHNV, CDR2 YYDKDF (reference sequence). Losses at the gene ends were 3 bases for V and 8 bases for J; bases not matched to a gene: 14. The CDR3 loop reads CATSREIPLAGGSQQYF. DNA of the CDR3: TGTGCCACCAGCAGGGAGATCCCACTAGCGGGAGGTTCGCAGCAGTACTTC.

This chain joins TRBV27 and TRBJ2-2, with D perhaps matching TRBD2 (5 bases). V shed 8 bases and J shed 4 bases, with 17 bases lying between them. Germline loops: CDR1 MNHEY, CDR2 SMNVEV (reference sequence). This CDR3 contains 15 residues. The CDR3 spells CASAERAASTGELFF. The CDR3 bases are TGTGCCAGCGCAGAGAGGGCAGCAAGCACCGGGGAGCTGTTTTTT.

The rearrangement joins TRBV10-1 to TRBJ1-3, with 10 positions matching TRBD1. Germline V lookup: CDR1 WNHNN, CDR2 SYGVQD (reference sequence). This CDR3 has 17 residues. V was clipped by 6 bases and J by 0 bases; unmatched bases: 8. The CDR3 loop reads CASSGDRGLTSGNTIYF. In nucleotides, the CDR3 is TGCGCCAGCAGCGGAGACAGGGGGCTAACCTCTGGAAACACCATATATTTT.

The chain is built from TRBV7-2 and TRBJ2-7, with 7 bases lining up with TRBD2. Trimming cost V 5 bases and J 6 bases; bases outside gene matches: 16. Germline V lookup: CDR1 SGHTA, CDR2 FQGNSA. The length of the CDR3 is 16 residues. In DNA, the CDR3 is TGTGCCAGCAGCCTAGGCCCTAGCGGAGCCCTTCGCGAGCAGTACTTC. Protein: CASSLGPSGALREQYF.

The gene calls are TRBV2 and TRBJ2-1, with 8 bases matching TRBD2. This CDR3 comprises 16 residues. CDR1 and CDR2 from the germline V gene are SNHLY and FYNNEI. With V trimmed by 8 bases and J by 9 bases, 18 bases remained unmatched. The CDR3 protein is CASSPITGTSRGEQFF. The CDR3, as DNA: TGTGCCAGCTCCCCCATTACCGGGACTAGTCGAGGTGAGCAGTTCTTC.

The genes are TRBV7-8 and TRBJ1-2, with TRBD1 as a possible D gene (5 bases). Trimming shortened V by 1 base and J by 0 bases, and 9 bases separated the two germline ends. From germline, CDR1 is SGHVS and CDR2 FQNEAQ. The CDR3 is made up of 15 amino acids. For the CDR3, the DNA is TGTGCCAGCAGCTTAGGGACATCTGCTAACTATGGCTACACCTTC. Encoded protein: CASSLGTSANYGYTF.